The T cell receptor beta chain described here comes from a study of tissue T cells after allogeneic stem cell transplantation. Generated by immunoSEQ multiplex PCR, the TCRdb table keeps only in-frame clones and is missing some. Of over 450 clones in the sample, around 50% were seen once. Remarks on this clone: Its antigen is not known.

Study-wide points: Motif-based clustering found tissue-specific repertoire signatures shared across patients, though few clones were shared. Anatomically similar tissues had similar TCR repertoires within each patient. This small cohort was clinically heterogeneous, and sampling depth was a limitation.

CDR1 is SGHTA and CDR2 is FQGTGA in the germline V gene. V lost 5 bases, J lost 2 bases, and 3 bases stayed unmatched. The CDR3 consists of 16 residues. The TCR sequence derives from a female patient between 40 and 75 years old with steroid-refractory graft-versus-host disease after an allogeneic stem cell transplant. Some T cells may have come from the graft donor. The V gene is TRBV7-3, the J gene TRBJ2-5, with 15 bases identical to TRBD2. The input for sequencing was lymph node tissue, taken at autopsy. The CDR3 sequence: CASSEGLAGGQETQYF. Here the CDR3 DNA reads TGTGCCAGCAGCGAGGGACTAGCGGGGGGTCAAGAGACCCAGTACTTC.